This T cell receptor beta chain derives from a study of OX40 agonist ivuxolimab in advanced cancers. Study-level information: Patients undergoing dose escalation presented with hepatocellular carcinoma, melanoma, renal cell or head and neck cancer. Prior checkpoint blockade (anti-PD-1, anti-PD-L1 or anti-CTLA-4) was permitted; approximately 41% had it. With a range of 23 to 79, age averaged 60 years, and roughly 80% were male.

Study findings and constraints: Among T cells, CD8+ cells averaged more expanded clones than CD4+ cells.

On this clone itself: Its antigen is unknown.

Germline CDR1 MNHEY, CDR2 SVGAGI. The CDR3 length is 15 residues. The V and J ends lost 4 bases and 5 bases, in that order; junction bases with no gene match: 7. Only in-frame clones appear in the TCRdb table, and some are missing; sequencing was by immunoSEQ multiplex PCR. This sample has 66,000 or so clones, with approximately 86% found just once. Sequencing was performed on CD4+ or CD8+ T cells sorted from blood, taken in a trial of the OX40 agonist ivuxolimab. The source of this sequence is an adult with an advanced solid tumor such as melanoma, head and neck, liver or kidney cancer. The V and J genes are TRBV6-5 and TRBJ1-5, with 8 bases aligning to TRBD1. In nucleotides, the CDR3 is TGTGCCAGCAGTTCAGGACAGGGAAGAGATCAGCCCCAGCATTTT. This sequence encodes CASSSGQGRDQPQHF.